Listed below are T cell receptor beta chains from one sample, sequenced in a study of CXCR3-negative and CXCR3-positive naive CD8 T cells. TCRdb re-called the 5' RACE reads and shows each CDR3 protein once, DNA omitted. This listing includes 130,000 or so distinct CDR3 sequences. Sequencing input: naive CXCR3+ CD8+ T cells from blood. Every receptor here comes from a human donor in good health. Some clones in this sample may be carry-over from other donors' samples. CDR3s include the opening cysteine and the closing phenylalanine or tryptophan. Each record gives: CDR3 length, V gene, J gene, CDR3 protein.

>14|TRBV29-1|TRBJ2-2
CSVVWGTNTGELFF
>17|TRBV12-3/TRBV12-4|TRBJ1-1
CASSPPRVAGLNTEAFF
>12|TRBV12-3/TRBV12-4|TRBJ2-1
CASSPRLNEQFF
>15|TRBV29-1|TRBJ2-7
CSVEATGTGEGEQYF
>18|TRBV12-3/TRBV12-4|TRBJ2-2
CASSSSLTPIDQTGELFF
>16|TRBV15|TRBJ2-3
CATSPNIAGGTDTQYF
>15|TRBV9|TRBJ2-5
CASSAQLGGQETQYF
>15|TRBV7-8|TRBJ2-7
CASSSFPGISYEQYF
>15|TRBV7-7|TRBJ2-5
CASSLEGTDSETQYF
>19|TRBV7-3|TRBJ2-1
CASSYSGGPYKSSYNEQFF
>13|TRBV15|TRBJ2-5
CATKRDSEETQYF
>14|TRBV5-1|TRBJ1-2
CASSLGLAHYGYTF
>16|TRBV4-3|TRBJ1-4
CASSQDPEGVGEKLFF
>12|TRBV4-1|TRBJ2-7
CASSHDSYEQYF
>14|TRBV20-1|TRBJ2-7
CSAREAPMFGEQYF
>15|TRBV29-1|TRBJ2-7
CSVEVDTGGIYEQYF
>13|TRBV12-3/TRBV12-4|TRBJ2-1
CASSLGGENEQFF
>15|TRBV28|TRBJ2-3
CASSFRGYGTDTQYF
>14|TRBV5-1|TRBJ1-1
CASSPTGGHTEAFF
>16|TRBV18|TRBJ1-1
CASSARDTPGDTEAFF
>15|TRBV20-1|TRBJ2-7
CSARDPGTYSYEQYF
>20|TRBV2|TRBJ2-1
CASSGRLLVLAGESYNEQFF
>14|TRBV10-3|TRBJ1-1
CAISPEGQPMEAFF
>13|TRBV29-1|TRBJ1-2
CSVGSSVRGGYTF
>14|TRBV5-5|TRBJ2-7
CASSLPDSAHEQYF
>14|TRBV29-1|TRBJ2-1
CSVYTQSSYNEQFF
>15|TRBV7-9|TRBJ2-1
CASSSSGLAGNEQFF
>12|TRBV9|TRBJ2-2
CASTENTGELFF
>13|TRBV20-1|TRBJ2-7
CSARGTGPPEQYF
>14|TRBV2|TRBJ1-6
CASRDGGYNSPLHF
>15|TRBV27|TRBJ1-1
CASSFISTANTEAFF
>18|TRBV7-8|TRBJ2-3
CASSPERTSGSFGDTQYF
>13|TRBV12-3/TRBV12-4|TRBJ2-5
CASTRSEGGNQYF
>16|TRBV20-1|TRBJ2-3
CSAPTGGLEDSDTQYF
>16|TRBV20-1|TRBJ2-5
CSATASGRPYQETQYF
>12|TRBV6-1|TRBJ1-1
CASSWVNTEAFF
>15|TRBV7-6|TRBJ1-2
CASSRLVSANYGYTF
>15|TRBV9|TRBJ2-2
CASSPFSGVDGELFF
>17|TRBV14|TRBJ2-1
CASSQVIAARGIPEQFF
>13|TRBV5-1|TRBJ2-7
CASSSGGTYEQYF
>15|TRBV7-8|TRBJ2-1
CASGTRQGFYNEQFF
>16|TRBV6-5|TRBJ2-1
CASRPDSGGAVNEQFF
>19|TRBV29-1|TRBJ2-3
CSVEDPLDPVAASTDTQYF
>17|TRBV13|TRBJ2-5
CASSLKGTGGRMETQYF
>15|TRBV4-3|TRBJ2-7
CASSQDHRASYEQYF